This TCR beta chain came from a study of blood T cell repertoires in COVID-19. This table comes from immunoSEQ multiplex PCR, and its TCRdb copy is limited to in-frame clones, with some not included. The repertoire consists of about 280,000 clones, with 70% to 90% occurring once and the leading ten covering around 5.8%. The ends lost 6 bases at V and 0 bases at J; junction bases unmatched: 11. Looked up from germline, CDR1 is SGHRS and CDR2 is YFSETQ. This CDR3 contains 16 residues. This chain links TRBV5-1 with TRBJ1-1; 7 nucleotides align to TRBD1. Material: PBMCs or T cells enriched from blood (not recorded which). This sequence was found in a woman in her forties who had recovered from COVID-19. Here the CDR3 DNA reads TGCGCCAGCAAGGACAGGCTGGGTGCAATGAACACTGAAGCTTTCTTT. It is translated as CASKDRLGAMNTEAFF.